The entry below gives a single TCR beta chain sequence along with its context. Sequencing involved patients with CD8+CD57+ cell expansion previously shown by flow cytometry. Blood samples were obtained from patients who had received no prior therapy. This record belongs to a study of CD8+CD57+ T cells in acquired aplastic anemia. Study information: Recorded DNA amounts for sorted CD4+ and CD8+ cells had an average of approximately 3 ug.

Using genomic DNA as the template, TCR beta VDJ and CDR3 profiling was carried out. TCRdb reprocessed the reads via MiXCR and lists one record per CDR3 protein. The sample consists of some 200,000 distinct CDR3 sequences, 50% to 70% of them appearing once. The junction had 10 bases not matched to a gene; V was cut back by 5 bases and J by 7 bases. The CDR3 is 16 amino acids. CDR1 is SGHVS, CDR2 FNYEAQ, per germline. The sequenced material came from sorted CD4+, CD8+, or CD8+CD57+ T cells (not recorded which) from PBMCs. The V call is TRBV7-6, the J call TRBJ2-1; 11 nucleotides line up with TRBD2. The TCR comes from a human donor with aplastic anemia. The CDR3 here is CASSPYSGGAVNEQFF. In nucleotides, the CDR3 is TGTGCCAGCAGCCCCTATAGCGGGGGGGCCGTGAATGAGCAGTTCTTC.